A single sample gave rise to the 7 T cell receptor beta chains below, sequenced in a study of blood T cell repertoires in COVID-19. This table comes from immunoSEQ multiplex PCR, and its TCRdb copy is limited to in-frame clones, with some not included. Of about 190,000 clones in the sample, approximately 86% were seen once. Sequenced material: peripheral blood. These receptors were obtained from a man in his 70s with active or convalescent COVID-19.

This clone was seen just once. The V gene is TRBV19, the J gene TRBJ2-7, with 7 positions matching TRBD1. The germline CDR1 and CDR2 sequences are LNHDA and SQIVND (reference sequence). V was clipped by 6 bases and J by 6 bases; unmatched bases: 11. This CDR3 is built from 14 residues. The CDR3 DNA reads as TGTGCCAGTAGGCCGACAGGGTACAGCGGCGAGCAGTACTTC. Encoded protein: CASRPTGYSGEQYF.

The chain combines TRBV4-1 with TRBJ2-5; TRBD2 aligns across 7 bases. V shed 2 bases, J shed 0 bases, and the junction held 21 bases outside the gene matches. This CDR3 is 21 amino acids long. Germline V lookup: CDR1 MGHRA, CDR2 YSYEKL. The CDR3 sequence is CASSQYYKTSAKGGYQETQYF. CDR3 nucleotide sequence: TGCGCCAGCAGCCAATACTATAAAACTAGCGCAAAAGGCGGGTACCAAGAGACCCAGTACTTC.

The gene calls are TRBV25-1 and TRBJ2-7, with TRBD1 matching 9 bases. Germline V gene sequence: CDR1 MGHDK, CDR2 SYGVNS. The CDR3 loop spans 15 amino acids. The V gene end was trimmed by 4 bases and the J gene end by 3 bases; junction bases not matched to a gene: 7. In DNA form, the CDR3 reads TGTGCCAGCAGTGCACCGGGACAGGGAGACTACGAGCAGTACTTC. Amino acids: CASSAPGQGDYEQYF.

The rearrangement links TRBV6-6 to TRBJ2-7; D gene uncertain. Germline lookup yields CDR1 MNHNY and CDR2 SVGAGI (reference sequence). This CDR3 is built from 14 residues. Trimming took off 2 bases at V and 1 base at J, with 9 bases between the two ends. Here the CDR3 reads CASSYNTPSYEQYF. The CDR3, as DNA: TGTGCCAGCAGTTACAACACCCCTTCCTACGAGCAGTACTTC.

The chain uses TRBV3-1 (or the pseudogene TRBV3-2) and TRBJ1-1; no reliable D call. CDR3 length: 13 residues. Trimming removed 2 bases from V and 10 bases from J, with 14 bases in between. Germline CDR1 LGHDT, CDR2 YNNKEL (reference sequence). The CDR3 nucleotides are TGTGCCAGCAGCCAATTCGGATACAGCGGAGCTTTCTTT. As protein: CASSQFGYSGAFF.

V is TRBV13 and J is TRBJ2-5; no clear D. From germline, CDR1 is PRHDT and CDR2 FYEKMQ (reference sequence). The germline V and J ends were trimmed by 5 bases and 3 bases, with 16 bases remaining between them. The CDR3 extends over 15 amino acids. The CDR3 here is CASSPYLPSEETQYF. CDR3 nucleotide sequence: TGTGCCAGCAGCCCATACCTCCCGAGTGAAGAGACCCAGTACTTC.

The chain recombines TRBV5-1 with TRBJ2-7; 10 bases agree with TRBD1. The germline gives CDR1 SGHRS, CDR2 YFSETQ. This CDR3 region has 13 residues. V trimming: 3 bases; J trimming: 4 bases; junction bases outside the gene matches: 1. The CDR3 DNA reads TGCGCCAGCAGCTGGGGACAGGGGTACGAGCAGTACTTC. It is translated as CASSWGQGYEQYF.